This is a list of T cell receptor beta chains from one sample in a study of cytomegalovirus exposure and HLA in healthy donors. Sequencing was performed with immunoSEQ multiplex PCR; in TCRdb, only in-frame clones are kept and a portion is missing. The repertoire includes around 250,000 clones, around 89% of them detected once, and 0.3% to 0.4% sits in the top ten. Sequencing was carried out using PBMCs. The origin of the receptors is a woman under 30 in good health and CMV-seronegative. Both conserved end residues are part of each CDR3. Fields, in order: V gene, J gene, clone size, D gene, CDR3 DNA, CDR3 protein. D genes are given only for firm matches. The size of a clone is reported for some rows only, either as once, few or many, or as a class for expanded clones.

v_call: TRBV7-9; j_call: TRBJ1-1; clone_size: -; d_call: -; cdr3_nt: TGTGCCAGCAGCTTACGCCAATCAACAGGGAACACTGAAGCTTTCTTT; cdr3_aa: CASSLRQSTGNTEAFF
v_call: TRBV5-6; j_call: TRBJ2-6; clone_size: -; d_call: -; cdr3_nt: TGTGCCAGCAGCTTCGACCTGGACTACTCTGGGGCCAACGTCCTGACTTTC; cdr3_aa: CASSFDLDYSGANVLTF
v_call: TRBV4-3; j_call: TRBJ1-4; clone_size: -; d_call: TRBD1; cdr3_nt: TGCGCCAGCAGCCGAGGGACAGAGAGATATGAAAAACTGTTTTTT; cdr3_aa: CASSRGTERYEKLFF
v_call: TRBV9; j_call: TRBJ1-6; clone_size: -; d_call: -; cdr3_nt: TGTGCCAGCAGCGCGGGCCCGGGTTCGCAGGGGAGCTCCTATAATTCACCCCTCCACTTT; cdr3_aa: CASSAGPGSQGSSYNSPLHF
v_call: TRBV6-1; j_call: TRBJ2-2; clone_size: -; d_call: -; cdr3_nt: TGTGCCAGCAGTGATTCGGGATTCCCGAACACCGGGGAGCTGTTTTTT; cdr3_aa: CASSDSGFPNTGELFF
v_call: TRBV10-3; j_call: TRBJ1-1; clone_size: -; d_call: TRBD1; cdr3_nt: TGTGCCATCAGTACAGGGGGCGCCGGGAACACTGAAGCTTTCTTT; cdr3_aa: CAISTGGAGNTEAFF
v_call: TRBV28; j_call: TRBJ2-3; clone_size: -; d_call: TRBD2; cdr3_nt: TGTGCCAGCAGTTTGCCTCCCGGGGGGTACGTGGATACGCAGTATTTT; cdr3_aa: CASSLPPGGYVDTQYF
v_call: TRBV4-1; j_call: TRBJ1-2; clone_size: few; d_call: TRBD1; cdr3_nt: TGCGCCAGCAGACTACAGGGGGAGCATGGCTACACCTTC; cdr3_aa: CASRLQGEHGYTF
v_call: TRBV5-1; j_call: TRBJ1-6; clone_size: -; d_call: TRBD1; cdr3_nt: TGCGCCAGCAGCCCGCGGACAGGGACCGGGAATTCACCCCTCCACTTT; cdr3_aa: CASSPRTGTGNSPLHF
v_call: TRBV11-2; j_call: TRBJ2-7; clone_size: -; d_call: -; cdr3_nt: TGTGCCAGCAGCTTAGTAGAGAGCAACTCCTACGAGCAGTACTTC; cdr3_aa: CASSLVESNSYEQYF
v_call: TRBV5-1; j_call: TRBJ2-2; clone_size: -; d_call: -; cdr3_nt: TGCGCCAGCAGCTTACAGGGAAGCGGGGAGCTGTTTTTT; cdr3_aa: CASSLQGSGELFF
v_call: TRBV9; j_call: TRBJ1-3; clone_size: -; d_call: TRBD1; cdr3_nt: TGTGCCAGCAGCGTTTGGTCCGGGACAGGGGGCCCTGGATCCGGAAACACCATATATTTT; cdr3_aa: CASSVWSGTGGPGSGNTIYF
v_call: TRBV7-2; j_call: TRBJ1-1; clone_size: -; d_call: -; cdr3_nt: TGTGCCAGCAGCTTATTGCGGTCCTTGAACACTGAAGCTTTCTTT; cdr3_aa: CASSLLRSLNTEAFF
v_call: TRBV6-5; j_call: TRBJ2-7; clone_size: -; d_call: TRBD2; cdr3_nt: TGTGCCAGCAGTTACTCCGCGGGGGGCCAAACCTACGAGCAGTACTTC; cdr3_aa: CASSYSAGGQTYEQYF
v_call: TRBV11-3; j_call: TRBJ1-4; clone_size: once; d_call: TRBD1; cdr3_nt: TGTGCCAGCAGCCCCCGACAGGGGGTTGTAGAAAAACTGTTTTTT; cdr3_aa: CASSPRQGVVEKLFF
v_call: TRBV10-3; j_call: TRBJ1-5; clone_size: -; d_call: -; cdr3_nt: TGTGCCATCAGTGAAGGGAGTCAGCCCCAGCATTTT; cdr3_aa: CAISEGSQPQHF
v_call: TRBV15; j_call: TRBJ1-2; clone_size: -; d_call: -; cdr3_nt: TGTGCCACCAGCAGAGGGACAGCGAGGTTCTATGGCTACACCTTC; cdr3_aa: CATSRGTARFYGYTF
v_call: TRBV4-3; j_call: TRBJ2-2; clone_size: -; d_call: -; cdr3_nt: TGCGCCAGCAGCCTTACCCTTTTAGCCGGGGAGCTGTTTTTT; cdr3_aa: CASSLTLLAGELFF
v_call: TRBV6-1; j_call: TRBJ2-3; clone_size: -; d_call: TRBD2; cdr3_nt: TGTGCCAGCAGTGCCGGGGGGGGCACAGATACGCAGTATTTT; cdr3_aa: CASSAGGGTDTQYF
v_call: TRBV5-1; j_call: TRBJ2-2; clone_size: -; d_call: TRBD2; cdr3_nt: TGCGCCAGCAGCTTCCTAGCGGGGAAGAACACCGGGGAGCTGTTTTTT; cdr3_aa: CASSFLAGKNTGELFF
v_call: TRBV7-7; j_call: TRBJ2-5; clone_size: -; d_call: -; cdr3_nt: TGTGCCAGCAGCTTACTAGTTCAAGAGACCCAGTACTTC; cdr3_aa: CASSLLVQETQYF
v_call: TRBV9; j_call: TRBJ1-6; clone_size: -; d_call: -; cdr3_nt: TGTGCCAGCAGCGTTGGGGGGGCGGGTAATTCACCCCTCCACTTT; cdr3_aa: CASSVGGAGNSPLHF
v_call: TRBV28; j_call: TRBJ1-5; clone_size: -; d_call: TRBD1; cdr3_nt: TGTGCCAGCAGTTTAAGCGGACAGGAGTATAGCAATCAGCCCCAGCATTTT; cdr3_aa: CASSLSGQEYSNQPQHF
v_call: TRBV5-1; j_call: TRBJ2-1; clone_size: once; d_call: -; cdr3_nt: TGCGCCAGCAGCTTGTTGGGCTACGAGCAGTTCTTC; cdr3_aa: CASSLLGYEQFF
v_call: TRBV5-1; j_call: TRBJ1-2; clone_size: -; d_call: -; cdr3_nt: TGCGCCAGCAGCTTGGATAACAGGGATGGATTATTTTACTATGGCTACACCTTC; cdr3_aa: CASSLDNRDGLFYYGYTF
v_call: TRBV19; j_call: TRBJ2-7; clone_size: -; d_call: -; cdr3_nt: TGTGCCAGTAGTATTCGAGACGAGCAGTACTTC; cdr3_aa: CASSIRDEQYF
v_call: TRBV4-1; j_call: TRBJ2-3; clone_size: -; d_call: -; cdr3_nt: TGCGCCAGCAGCCCCTATAGGGGGACAGATACGCAGTATTTT; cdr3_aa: CASSPYRGTDTQYF